These 28 T cell receptor beta chains were sequenced from one sample in a study of technical replicates of blood from several donors. This table comes from immunoSEQ multiplex PCR, and its TCRdb copy is limited to in-frame clones, with some not included. The table shows about 100,000 clones, with 95% occurring only once. Sequencing used T cells isolated from PBMCs. The source is a human donor in good health.

The V call is TRBV5-1, the J call TRBJ2-1; TRBD2 agrees at 12 bases. In germline, CDR1 is SGHRS, CDR2 YFSETQ. Unmatched junction bases numbered 4, after V lost 0 bases and J lost 6 bases. The CDR3 contains 16 residues. Written as DNA, the CDR3 is TGCGCCAGCAGCTTGGCTCTAGCGGGAGGGCCCAATGAGCAGTTCTTC. Its protein product is CASSLALAGGPNEQFF.

V is TRBV7-9 and J is TRBJ2-7; 9 bases fit TRBD1. V lost 4 bases and J lost 4; bases outside the gene matches: 11. This CDR3 region has 16 residues. From germline, CDR1 is SEHNR and CDR2 FQNEAQ (reference sequence). The CDR3 bases are TGTGCCAGCAGCTCCTTTGGGACAGGGAAGAGGTACGAGCAGTACTTC. Protein sequence: CASSSFGTGKRYEQYF.

Only a few counts were recorded for this clone. This rearrangement joins TRBV6-5 to TRBJ1-4, with a possible D match to TRBD1 (6 bases). The CDR3 totals 13 residues. Trimming took 5 bases from V and 11 from J, leaving 15 bases between them. Germline loops: CDR1 MNHEY, CDR2 SVGAGI. As DNA, the CDR3 is TGTGCCAGCAGTAGTGTACAGGGAACTAAACTGTTTTTT. Its protein is CASSSVQGTKLFF.

The gene calls are TRBV6-6 and TRBJ2-1, with 10 bases matching TRBD2. The ends lost 11 bases at V and 10 bases at J; junction bases unmatched: 5. This CDR3 has 11 residues. Germline V CDR1 and CDR2: MNHNY, SVGAGI (reference sequence). The CDR3 sequence: CAPGLAVEQFF. Written as DNA, the CDR3 is TGTGCCCCCGGACTAGCGGTCGAGCAGTTCTTC.

The gene calls are TRBV7-2 and TRBJ2-1; 10 nucleotides align to TRBD1. CDR3 length: 19 amino acids. CDR1 SGHTA and CDR2 FQGNSA come from the germline V gene. V gave up 2 bases and J gave up 3 bases; unmatched junction bases: 13. This CDR3 is CASSLLLVTGTGDYNEQFF. CDR3 bases: TGTGCCAGCAGCTTATTACTTGTAACCGGGACAGGGGACTACAATGAGCAGTTCTTC.

This chain joins TRBV2 and TRBJ2-5; 8 bases fit TRBD2. There are 14 residues in the CDR3. CDR1 is SNHLY and CDR2 is FYNNEI in the germline V gene. Trimming removed 3 bases from V and 4 bases from J; junction bases left unmatched: 4. The CDR3 region has the DNA TGTGCCAGCAGTGACTTACTAGCGGTAGAGACCCAGTACTTC. Its protein product is CASSDLLAVETQYF.

This clone was seen a single time. J is TRBJ2-7 and V is TRBV11-3; D call uncertain. CDR1 SGHNT and CDR2 YENEEA come from the germline V gene. This CDR3 comprises 12 residues. V lost 5 bases, J lost 4 bases, and 9 bases lay in between. CDR3 sequence (DNA): TGTGCCAGCAGCCCCAGTTCTTACGAGCAGTACTTC. Protein product: CASSPSSYEQYF.

This chain links TRBV30 with TRBJ1-1; D call uncertain. Germline loops: CDR1 GTSNPN, CDR2 SVGIG (reference sequence). The V end lost 2 bases, the J end lost 3 bases, and 7 bases lay between the germline ends. The CDR3 is 12 residues long. DNA of the CDR3: TGTGCCTGGAGTAGGGAGGACACTGAAGCTTTCTTT. Translation: CAWSREDTEAFF.

This clone has only one observation. The J gene is TRBJ2-1, the V gene TRBV6-5, with TRBD1 as a possible D gene (6 bases). Germline lookup yields CDR1 MNHEY and CDR2 SVGAGI. V gave up 8 bases and J gave up 7 bases, with 15 bases separating them. The length of the CDR3 is 13 residues. CDR3 sequence reads: CASAGDPRNEQFF. In DNA, the CDR3 is TGTGCCAGCGCAGGGGACCCACGGAATGAGCAGTTCTTC.

The rearrangement uses TRBV7-3 and TRBJ2-5; the match to TRBD2 covers 11 bases. The CDR3 loop spans 14 amino acids. CDR1 SGHTA and CDR2 FQGTGA come from the germline V gene. The V and J ends lost 8 bases and 4 bases, in that order; junction bases with no gene match: 6. CDR3: CASCLAGGSETQYF. In nucleotides, the CDR3 is TGTGCCAGCTGTCTAGCGGGAGGTTCAGAGACCCAGTACTTC.

The chain couples TRBV19 to TRBJ1-4; no definite D call. Germline V gene data show CDR1 as LNHDA and CDR2 as SQIVND (reference sequence). CDR3 length: 14 amino acids. V was pared by 5 bases and J by 5 bases, with 12 bases between. The CDR3 coding sequence is TGTGCCAGTAGTCTCCGGGAGGGCAATGAAAAACTGTTTTTT. This codes for CASSLREGNEKLFF.

V gene TRBV11-2 combines with J gene TRBJ2-3; D remains unclear. CDR1 and CDR2 (germline): SGHAT, FQNNGV. This CDR3 region has 14 residues. V was trimmed by 5 bases and J by 0 bases, leaving 9 bases between them. CDR3 nucleotide sequence: TGTGCCAGCAGCCTTGGGCGTAGCACAGATACGCAGTATTTT. This translates into CASSLGRSTDTQYF.

The CDR3 is CASSYGSGAYGYTF. The DNA of the CDR3 is TGTGCCAGCAGTTACGGGAGTGGGGCCTATGGCTACACCTTC. This rearrangement joins TRBV27 to TRBJ1-2, with TRBD1 as a possible D gene (5 bases). Germline CDR1 MNHEY, CDR2 SMNVEV (reference sequence). The germline V and J ends were trimmed by 4 bases and 4 bases, with 13 bases remaining between them. The CDR3 sequence is 14 residues long.

The rearrangement uses TRBV28 and TRBJ1-1; tentative D call: TRBD1 (5 bases). Per germline, CDR1 MDHEN and CDR2 SYDVKM. CDR3 length equals 14 residues. The germline V and J ends were trimmed by 6 bases and 4 bases, with 15 bases remaining between them. The CDR3 DNA is TGTGCCAGCAGCCCACCTGACAGACCCACTGAAGCTTTCTTT. As protein: CASSPPDRPTEAFF.

The chain couples TRBV6-5 to TRBJ2-3, with TRBD2 matching 10 bases. Germline values: CDR1 MNHEY, CDR2 SVGAGI. The CDR3 extends over 15 amino acids. V lost 5 bases and J lost 4; bases outside the gene matches: 6. This chain's CDR3 is CASSLSGRTPDTQYF. In DNA, the CDR3 is TGTGCCAGCAGTCTTAGCGGGAGGACCCCAGATACGCAGTATTTT.

The chain combines TRBV4-1 with TRBJ1-4; 9 nucleotides agree with TRBD1. The CDR3 extends over 19 amino acids. The V and J ends lost 3 bases and 7 bases, in that order; junction bases with no gene match: 18. Looked up from germline, CDR1 is MGHRA and CDR2 is YSYEKL. CDR3 in amino acids: CASSHPPGQGQTLFEKLFF. DNA for the CDR3: TGCGCCAGCAGCCATCCCCCGGGACAGGGACAAACCTTGTTTGAAAAACTGTTTTTT.

The chain combines TRBV27 with TRBJ1-1, with 8 bases aligning to TRBD1. Germline V CDR1 and CDR2: MNHEY, SMNVEV (reference sequence). The CDR3 is 14 residues long. After removal of 4 bases from V and 5 bases from J, the junction contained 6 bases not matched to a gene. The DNA of the CDR3 is TGTGCCAGCAGTTCCAGGACAGGGTTGACTGAAGCTTTCTTT. Its protein is CASSSRTGLTEAFF.

The J gene is TRBJ2-5, the V gene TRBV29-1; TRBD1 aligns across 10 bases. The CDR3 spans 14 residues. From germline, CDR1 is SQVTM and CDR2 ANQGSEA. The J segment lost 5 bases and the V segment lost 5 bases, leaving 8 bases of the junction unmatched. This CDR3 reads CSVQSGTGVETQYF. In DNA, the CDR3 is TGCAGCGTTCAGTCCGGGACAGGGGTGGAGACCCAGTACTTC.

This chain uses TRBV10-3 with TRBJ2-7; 11 bases line up with TRBD2. The trim removed 0 bases at V and 3 bases at J, leaving 4 bases unmatched. This CDR3 region has 16 residues. CDR1 and CDR2 (germline): ENHRY, SYGVKD. This chain's CDR3 is CAISESVAGGLYEQYF. As DNA, the CDR3 is TGTGCCATCAGTGAGTCGGTAGCGGGAGGGCTCTACGAGCAGTACTTC.

This chain joins TRBV4-3 and TRBJ2-7; TRBD2 aligns across 10 bases. CDR3 size: 14 residues. J gave up 5 bases and V 5 bases, and 6 bases lay outside the gene matches. Per the germline V gene, CDR1 is LGHNA and CDR2 is YSLEER. In DNA form, the CDR3 reads TGCGCCAGCAGCTCATCTAGCGGGAGTCACGAGCAGTACTTC. Its protein product is CASSSSSGSHEQYF.

The chain couples TRBV6-5 to TRBJ2-1; 10 positions match TRBD2. V shed 6 bases and J 10 bases; nucleotides not matched to a gene: 12. Germline V CDR1 and CDR2: MNHEY, SVGAGI. The CDR3 is 15 amino acids. Here the CDR3 reads CASSPSGSIYGEQFF. CDR3 in DNA: TGTGCCAGCAGCCCTAGCGGGAGTATTTATGGGGAGCAGTTCTTC.

The chain joins TRBV5-1 to TRBJ1-3, with D perhaps matching TRBD1 (5 bases). V was clipped by 1 base and J by 0 bases, with 8 bases between them. This CDR3 is built from 15 residues. Germline values: CDR1 SGHRS, CDR2 YFSETQ. The CDR3 sequence: CASSLSQASGNTIYF. CDR3 DNA sequence: TGCGCCAGCAGCTTGTCACAGGCCTCTGGAAACACCATATATTTT.

The V and J genes are TRBV27 and TRBJ2-2, with D tentatively TRBD1 (6 bases). V lost 4 bases, J lost 5 bases, and 17 bases lay in between. This CDR3 comprises 16 residues. Per germline, CDR1 MNHEY and CDR2 SMNVEV (reference sequence). The CDR3 reads CASSSRGGHITGELFF. CDR3 coding DNA: TGTGCCAGCAGTTCCCGTGGGGGCCATATTACCGGGGAGCTGTTTTTT.

The gene calls are TRBV10-3 and TRBJ2-1; TRBD2 matches at 7 bases. Germline V gene data show CDR1 as ENHRY and CDR2 as SYGVKD. The CDR3 runs to 14 residues. V gave up 10 bases and J gave up 3 bases; unmatched junction bases: 9. The chain's CDR3 is CATSQRENYNEQFF. CDR3 DNA: TGTGCCACAAGCCAGCGGGAAAACTACAATGAGCAGTTCTTC.

This clone came up once. The chain joins TRBV20-1 to TRBJ2-7; D uncertain. The V and J ends lost 6 bases and 4 bases respectively, with 10 bases between them. This CDR3 contains 11 residues. Germline CDR1 reads DFQATT; CDR2 reads SNEGSKA (reference sequence). CDR3 coding DNA: TGCAGTGCGGAGCAACTTTACGAGCAGTACTTC. This gives the protein CSAEQLYEQYF.

The chain links TRBV10-2 to TRBJ1-2; perhaps TRBD1 as D (5 bases). Germline V gives CDR1 WSHSY, CDR2 SAAADI. This CDR3 is built from 12 residues. With 3 bases removed from V and 8 bases from J, the gap between germline ends came to 10 bases. This CDR3 is CASSDIGGGYTF. DNA of the CDR3: TGCGCCAGCAGTGATATCGGGGGAGGCTACACCTTC.

Only one count was recorded for this clone. V and J are TRBV13 and TRBJ2-1; 7 bases match TRBD2. The germline V gene has CDR1 PRHDT and CDR2 FYEKMQ (reference sequence). The CDR3 has 15 residues. V lost 5 bases, J lost 7 bases, and 11 bases stayed unmatched. This chain's CDR3 is CASSPQRREMNEQFF. The CDR3 nucleotides read TGTGCCAGCAGCCCACAGAGGCGGGAGATGAATGAGCAGTTCTTC.

The genes are TRBV7-9 and TRBJ1-2; 7 nucleotides match TRBD1. V lost 0 bases, J lost 6 bases, and 10 bases stayed unmatched. The CDR3 spans 16 residues. The germline V gene encodes CDR1 SEHNR and CDR2 FQNEAQ (reference sequence). Written as DNA, the CDR3 is TGTGCCAGCAGCTTAGCAAAGGGAGCAGGGGGTCATGGCTACACCTTC. Its protein product is CASSLAKGAGGHGYTF.